The 20 T cell receptor beta chains below were found in one sample sequenced in a study of blood T cell repertoires in COVID-19. Method: immunoSEQ multiplex PCR; TCRdb's copy keeps in-frame clones and lacks some. The sample carries tens of thousands of clones, about 71% recorded once. Sequenced sample: peripheral blood. These TCRs come from a woman aged 65 to 85 with acute or convalescent COVID-19.

The V call is TRBV25-1, the J call TRBJ2-5; 8 nucleotides agree with TRBD1. The trim removed 6 bases at V and 4 bases at J, leaving 1 base unmatched. From germline, CDR1 is MGHDK and CDR2 SYGVNS. The CDR3 totals 12 residues. CDR3 residues: CASRTGGETQYF. For the CDR3, the DNA is TGTGCCAGCAGAACAGGGGGAGAGACCCAGTACTTC.

V gene TRBV3-1 (or the pseudogene TRBV3-2) combines with J gene TRBJ2-1, with TRBD1 matching 10 bases. Germline CDR1 LGHDT, CDR2 YNNKEL (reference sequence). V was clipped by 1 base and J by 2 bases; unmatched bases: 2. CDR3 length equals 16 residues. The DNA of the CDR3 is TGTGCCAGCAGCCAAGTTGGGACAGGGGCCTACAATGAGCAGTTCTTC. Its protein is CASSQVGTGAYNEQFF.

The chain links TRBV4-2 to TRBJ2-5, with 14 bases aligning to TRBD2. Germline V gene data show CDR1 as LGHNA and CDR2 as YNFKEQ. CDR3 size: 15 residues. The V and J ends lost 3 bases and 4 bases, in that order; junction bases with no gene match: 1. The CDR3 spells CASSQGLAGAETQYF. CDR3 coding DNA: TGTGCCAGCAGCCAGGGACTAGCGGGGGCAGAGACCCAGTACTTC.

Many counts were recorded for this clone. V usage is TRBV10-3 and J usage is TRBJ2-1; TRBD1 matches 9 bases. V shed 5 bases and J 9 bases; nucleotides not matched to a gene: 8. The CDR3 contains 14 residues. Germline V CDR1 and CDR2: ENHRY, SYGVKD. DNA of the CDR3: TGTGCCATCAGTAAACAGGGGGCGTTCACTGAGCAGTTCTTC. This sequence encodes CAISKQGAFTEQFF.

The rearrangement links TRBV7-6 to TRBJ2-1; D remains ambiguous. Looked up from germline, CDR1 is SGHVS and CDR2 is FNYEAQ. Deletions cut 5 bases from V and 3 bases from J, with 17 bases between. The CDR3 is 16 residues long. The CDR3 reads CASSPPTGHGYNEQFF. The CDR3 nucleotides are TGTGCCAGCAGCCCCCCGACGGGTCACGGCTACAATGAGCAGTTCTTC.

This clone was recorded many times. V is TRBV2 and J is TRBJ1-5; 10 nucleotides line up with TRBD1. There are 15 residues in the CDR3. The J segment lost 1 base and the V segment lost 7 bases, leaving 4 bases of the junction unmatched. Per the germline V gene, CDR1 is SNHLY and CDR2 is FYNNEI. As DNA, the CDR3 is TGTGCCAGCACACGGACAGGGGGAAGCAATCAGCCCCAGCATTTT. It codes for CASTRTGGSNQPQHF.

This rearrangement joins TRBV11-2 to TRBJ2-7, with TRBD2 as a possible D gene (5 bases). The CDR3 loop spans 12 amino acids. Germline CDR1 and CDR2: SGHAT and FQNNGV. The V and J ends lost 1 base and 6 bases respectively, with 7 bases between them. This chain's CDR3 is CASSLVGGEQYF. The CDR3 DNA follows: TGTGCCAGCAGCTTAGTCGGAGGCGAGCAGTACTTC.

The chain recombines TRBV21-1 with TRBJ2-7; TRBD1, the D gene given by the table, was not confirmed from the DNA. TRBV21-1 is given as a pseudogene. The CDR3 has 15 amino acids. CDR3 amino acids: CASPRGAGGTYEQYF. The DNA for the CDR3 is TGTGCCAGCCCCAGGGGGGCAGGGGGGACCTACGAGCAGTACTTC.

There are a few counts of this clone. CDR3 loop: CASSPAGQGNNQPQHF. CDR3 nucleotide sequence: TGTGCCAGCAGTCCCGCCGGACAGGGAAATAATCAGCCCCAGCATTTT. J is TRBJ1-5 and V is TRBV28; 8 bases line up with TRBD1. Germline loops: CDR1 MDHEN, CDR2 SYDVKM. This CDR3 is built from 16 residues. The V gene end was trimmed by 5 bases and the J gene end by 4 bases; junction bases not matched to a gene: 10.

The chain has TRBV4-1 and TRBJ2-7; 9 nucleotides match TRBD1. Germline values: CDR1 MGHRA, CDR2 YSYEKL. With V trimmed by 4 bases and J by 5 bases, 15 bases remained unmatched. This CDR3 has 17 residues. CDR3 sequence (DNA): TGCGCCAGCAGCCCCAAAGTAGGGGACAGGGATGTCCACGAGCAGTACTTC. Translating it yields CASSPKVGDRDVHEQYF.

The chain employs TRBV19 and TRBJ2-1, with D possibly matching TRBD2 (6 bases). CDR1 and CDR2 from the germline V gene are LNHDA and SQIVND (reference sequence). The length of the CDR3 is 13 residues. V lost 5 bases, J lost 6 bases, and 11 bases lay in between. The CDR3 sequence: CASSAGLLNEQFF. In DNA, the CDR3 is TGTGCCAGTAGTGCGGGACTCCTCAATGAGCAGTTCTTC.

V gene TRBV5-5 combines with J gene TRBJ2-3, with 10 positions matching TRBD2. Per germline, CDR1 SGHKS and CDR2 YYEKEE (reference sequence). CDR3 length: 16 residues. Trimming at V came to 1 base and at J to 5 bases, leaving 7 bases not matched to a gene. The CDR3 here is CASSLTSGNVGDTQYF. For the CDR3, the DNA is TGTGCCAGCAGCTTGACTAGCGGGAACGTGGGAGATACGCAGTATTTT.

V gene TRBV6-1 combines with J gene TRBJ2-5, with D uncertain. The CDR3 totals 13 residues. The germline V gene has CDR1 MNHNS and CDR2 SASEGT. Trimming removed 3 bases from V and 4 bases from J, with 9 bases in between. The CDR3 DNA reads as TGTGCCAGCAGTGAGCGACCGGGAGAGACCCAGTACTTC. This encodes CASSERPGETQYF.

This chain uses TRBV5-6 with TRBJ2-1, with D perhaps TRBD2 (5 bases). With 0 bases removed from V and 1 base from J, the gap between germline ends came to 8 bases. The CDR3 has 15 residues. Looked up from germline, CDR1 is SGHDT and CDR2 is YYEEEE. CDR3 protein: CASSLGGGSYNEQFF. CDR3 coding DNA: TGTGCCAGCAGCTTGGGCGGAGGTTCCTACAATGAGCAGTTCTTC.

This chain joins TRBV6-5 and TRBJ2-1; D call uncertain. Germline V gene data show CDR1 as MNHEY and CDR2 as SVGAGI. The V end was cut by 4 bases, the J end by 5 bases, with 12 bases between. This CDR3 is built from 14 residues. The CDR3: CASSFHVGHNEQFF. As DNA, the CDR3 is TGTGCCAGCAGTTTCCACGTGGGCCACAATGAGCAGTTCTTC.

This clone qualifies as medium-sized (0.01 to 0.1%). V usage is TRBV7-9 and J usage is TRBJ2-7; D is ambiguous. The ends were cut back, 5 bases at V and 3 bases at J, with 8 bases in the middle. The CDR3 extends over 12 amino acids. Germline assignment: CDR1 SEHNR and CDR2 FQNEAQ (reference sequence). CDR3 DNA sequence: TGTGCCAGCAGCCCCCCCGTCTACGAGCAGTACTTC. Its translation: CASSPPVYEQYF.

The chain joins TRBV7-3 to TRBJ2-3, with TRBD2 matching 14 bases. The germline V gene has CDR1 SGHTA and CDR2 FQGTGA. V was pared by 5 bases and J by 9 bases, with 4 bases of the junction left unmatched. CDR3 length: 14 residues. CDR3 region: CASSKGLAGETQYF. The CDR3 DNA is TGTGCCAGCAGCAAGGGACTAGCGGGAGAGACGCAGTATTTT.

The chain links TRBV4-1 to TRBJ2-1; D may be TRBD2 (5 bases). V was clipped by 4 bases and J by 4 bases, with 17 bases between them. The CDR3 is 16 residues long. Germline values: CDR1 MGHRA, CDR2 YSYEKL. CDR3 bases: TGCGCCAGCAGCCGTCCAACTCTAGCAGAGTACAATGAGCAGTTCTTC. Translated: CASSRPTLAEYNEQFF.

This clone is categorized as medium-sized. The chain uses TRBV10-1 and TRBJ1-3; the D gene is possibly TRBD1 (5 bases). V lost 5 bases to trimming and J lost 1 base, with 12 bases between them. Germline values: CDR1 WNHNN, CDR2 SYGVQD (reference sequence). CDR3 length equals 15 residues. CDR3 sequence: CASSITGRSGNTIYF. CDR3 coding DNA: TGCGCCAGCAGTATTACAGGAAGGTCTGGAAACACCATATATTTT.

The rearrangement links TRBV12-3 or TRBV12-4 to TRBJ2-1; weak D call: TRBD2 (6 bases). This CDR3 has 13 amino acids. The germline V and J ends were trimmed by 6 bases and 8 bases, with 14 bases remaining between them. In DNA, the CDR3 is TGTGCCAGCAGCCGCGGACTACTCGATGAGCAGTTCTTC. Amino acid sequence: CASSRGLLDEQFF.